The 21 T cell receptor beta chains reported below all come from one sample, sequenced in a study of T-cell reconstitution after alpha-beta-depleted transplantation in children. Preparation of the TCRbeta library used unique molecular identifiers. MiXCR was run by TCRdb on the PCR reads, yielding one entry per CDR3 protein. The sample records about 900,000 distinct CDR3 sequences, about 29% being singletons. Sequencing used PBMCs, mostly from graft donor cells, obtained 360 days after TCRalphabeta/CD19-depleted stem cell transplant. These receptors all stem from a boy in the first two years of life who had a stem cell transplant for SCID, so the T cells may come from the graft donor.

This chain joins TRBV28 and TRBJ2-7, with a tentative D call TRBD2 (6 bases). This CDR3 contains 14 residues. Trimming removed 6 bases from V and 3 bases from J, with 15 bases in between. The germline CDR1 and CDR2 sequences are MDHEN and SYDVKM. This chain's CDR3 is CASREGLPNYEQYF. CDR3 nucleotides: TGTGCCAGCAGGGAGGGACTCCCAAACTACGAGCAGTACTTC.

This clonotype has just a few counts. The gene calls are TRBV4-3 and TRBJ2-1, with 8 positions matching TRBD2. This CDR3 is 17 amino acids long. J gave up 3 bases and V 0 bases, and 7 bases lay outside the gene matches. Per the germline V gene, CDR1 is LGHNA and CDR2 is YSLEER. The CDR3 here is CASSQDNLAGFYNEQFF. DNA for the CDR3: TGCGCCAGCAGCCAAGATAACCTAGCGGGCTTCTACAATGAGCAGTTCTTC.

V and J are TRBV20-1 and TRBJ1-6; D possibly corresponds to TRBD1 (6 bases). This CDR3 contains 14 residues. The germline V gene has CDR1 DFQATT and CDR2 SNEGSKA (reference sequence). Trimming removed 5 bases from V and 9 bases from J, with 17 bases in between. The CDR3 sequence: CSASARGATSPLHF. DNA of the CDR3: TGCAGTGCTTCTGCTCGGGGGGCGACTTCACCCCTCCACTTT.

V is TRBV28 and J is TRBJ1-4; D possibly corresponds to TRBD1 (6 bases). The germline gives CDR1 MDHEN, CDR2 SYDVKM. V was shortened by 8 bases and J by 0 bases, with 10 bases between the two germline ends. The CDR3 runs 14 residues. The CDR3 coding sequence is TGTGCCAGCGGACAGCCTGCAACTAATGAAAAACTGTTTTTT. Translation gives CASGQPATNEKLFF.

In its sample, this clonotype was seen a few times. The chain is built from TRBV29-1 and TRBJ1-1, with a weak D call TRBD1 (6 bases). There are 12 residues in the CDR3. Trimming removed 5 bases at V and 3 bases at J, with 10 bases between. The germline CDR1 and CDR2 sequences are SQVTM and ANQGSEA. CDR3 sequence (DNA): TGCAGCGTTCGGTCAGGGGACACTGAAGCTTTCTTT. Translation: CSVRSGDTEAFF.

This clonotype occurred a few times. The rearrangement links TRBV4-1 to TRBJ1-1, with no clear D. Trimming removed 1 base from V and 7 bases from J, with 7 bases in between. The CDR3 is 12 residues long. Germline V lookup: CDR1 MGHRA, CDR2 YSYEKL. The CDR3 DNA reads TGCGCCAGCAGCCAAGTCCCGGGTGAAGCTTTCTTT. This sequence encodes CASSQVPGEAFF.

About this clonotype itself: An end of the junction differs from the germline gene, which may be a read error. The chain joins TRBV5-1 to TRBJ1-1; the D is unclear. CDR1 is SGHRS and CDR2 is YFSETQ in the germline V gene. This CDR3 comprises 13 residues. CDR3 in DNA: TGCGCCAGCAGCTTACAACGGCGGGCTGAGGCTTTCTTT. It is translated as CASSLQRRAEAFF.

The chain carries TRBV27 and TRBJ1-5; the D is unclear. V lost 8 bases to trimming and J lost 9 bases, with 5 bases between them. Germline lookup yields CDR1 MNHEY and CDR2 SMNVEV (reference sequence). CDR3 length equals 9 residues. The CDR3 protein is CASGRPQHF. CDR3 DNA: TGTGCCAGCGGTAGGCCCCAGCATTTT.

This chain's CDR3 is CASSLMRGQRATQYF. DNA for the CDR3: TGTGCCAGCAGTTTAATGCGGGGCCAACGGGCGACCCAGTACTTC. The genes are TRBV12-3 or TRBV12-4 and TRBJ2-5; a weak D match, TRBD2 (6 bases). This CDR3 spans 15 amino acids. V lost 2 bases to trimming and J lost 7 bases, with 17 bases between them.

V is TRBV29-1 and J is TRBJ2-1, with D maybe TRBD1 (5 bases). The CDR3 is made up of 12 amino acids. Looked up from germline, CDR1 is SQVTM and CDR2 is ANQGSEA. V lost 5 bases to trimming and J lost 7 bases, with 12 bases between them. CDR3 sequence: CSVRAGLNEQFF. Here the CDR3 DNA reads TGCAGCGTTAGGGCAGGGTTGAATGAGCAGTTCTTC.

Only a few counts were recorded for this clonotype. The chain has TRBV11-2 and TRBJ2-1; 13 nucleotides line up with TRBD2. CDR3 length equals 18 residues. Germline trimming cut 1 base from V and 9 bases from J; bases unmatched to any gene: 12. Germline assignment: CDR1 SGHAT and CDR2 FQNNGV. The CDR3 sequence is CASSLGTSGGRPVGEQFF. The CDR3 DNA follows: TGTGCCAGCAGCTTAGGGACTAGCGGGGGCCGACCAGTCGGTGAGCAGTTCTTC. The full variable domain, in which reference TRBV11-2 and TRBJ2-1 provide the parts outside the CDR3, is EAGVAQSPRYKIIEKRQSVAFWCNPISGHATLYWYQQILGQGPKLLIQFQNNGVVDDSQLPKDRFSAERLKGVDSTLKIQPAKLEDSAVYLCASSLGTSGGRPVGEQFFGPGTRLTVL.

This chain connects TRBV2 to TRBJ2-5, with D unresolved. V lost 0 bases and J 3 bases, leaving 14 bases between the germline ends. Looked up from germline, CDR1 is SNHLY and CDR2 is FYNNEI. This CDR3 comprises 16 residues. CDR3 region: CASSEAPETHEETQYF. The CDR3 nucleotides read TGTGCCAGCAGTGAAGCCCCCGAGACCCATGAAGAGACCCAGTACTTC.

This chain uses TRBV20-1 with TRBJ2-7; unclear D gene. Per germline, CDR1 DFQATT and CDR2 SNEGSKA (reference sequence). V lost 0 bases and J 4 bases, leaving 10 bases between the germline ends. CDR3 size: 13 residues. The DNA for the CDR3 is TGCAGTGCTAGAGATAGGTCACTTTACGAGCAGTACTTC. This codes for CSARDRSLYEQYF.

This rearrangement joins TRBV5-1 to TRBJ2-7; possible D gene TRBD2, 6 bases. Germline-derived CDR1 and CDR2 are SGHRS and YFSETQ. V lost 0 bases, J lost 0 bases, and 16 bases lay in between. The CDR3 is made up of 17 amino acids. The CDR3 protein is CASSLARAGPTSYEQYF. CDR3 nucleotides: TGCGCCAGCAGCTTGGCCCGGGCGGGACCCACCTCCTACGAGCAGTACTTC.

This clonotype was counted only a few times. The rearrangement joins TRBV3-1 to TRBJ2-3; 8 bases map to TRBD1. V shed 3 bases and J 2 bases; nucleotides not matched to a gene: 4. This CDR3 comprises 15 residues. Germline V gene sequence: CDR1 LGHDT, CDR2 YNNKEL (reference sequence). In DNA form, the CDR3 reads TGTGCCAGCAGCCAGGACAGGGCCTACACAGATACGCAGTATTTT. This sequence encodes CASSQDRAYTDTQYF.

The chain uses TRBV20-1 and TRBJ2-4, with D possibly being TRBD1 (6 bases). The V and J ends lost 5 bases and 5 bases respectively, with 13 bases between them. Germline CDR1 is DFQATT and CDR2 is SNEGSKA (reference sequence). CDR3 length: 13 amino acids. The CDR3 loop reads CSAGPDSQNIQYF. CDR3 nucleotide sequence: TGCAGTGCTGGTCCGGACAGCCAAAACATTCAGTACTTC.

The chain links TRBV18 to TRBJ2-3, with TRBD1 as a possible D gene (6 bases). The germline CDR1 and CDR2 sequences are KGHSH and LQKENI. The V end lost 0 bases, the J end lost 5 bases, and 9 bases lay between the germline ends. The CDR3 length is 14 residues. The CDR3 nucleotides are TGTGCCAGCTCACCACCCAGGGGACAAGATACGCAGTATTTT. Translated, it gives CASSPPRGQDTQYF.

With respect to this clonotype: The junction differs from germline at one of its ends, possibly a read error. The rearrangement joins TRBV5-4 to TRBJ2-3; maybe TRBD1 (6 bases). CDR1 and CDR2 from the germline V gene are SGHNT and YYREEE (reference sequence). The CDR3 is made up of 15 amino acids. The CDR3 loop reads CASRLDSPSSDTQYF. The CDR3 DNA reads TGTGCCAGCAGATTGGACAGTCCTAGCTCAGATACGCAGTATTTT. Using reference TRBV5-4 and TRBJ2-3 for the parts outside the CDR3, the full variable domain is ETGVTQSPTHLIKTRGQQVTLRCSSQSGHNTVSWYQQALGQGPQFIFQYYREEENGRGNFPPRFSGLQFPNYSSELNVNALELDDSALYLCASRLDSPSSDTQYFGPGTRLTVL.

This clonotype was seen a handful of times. The chain couples TRBV12-3 or TRBV12-4 to TRBJ1-5, with a tentative D call TRBD1 (5 bases). Trimming pared 4 bases from V and 0 bases from J, leaving 13 bases between. The CDR3 length is 16 residues. Written as DNA, the CDR3 is TGTGCCAGCAGTTCCCCGGGGCGGGGTAGCAATCAGCCCCAGCATTTT. The encoded protein is CASSSPGRGSNQPQHF.

The V and J genes are TRBV12-3 or TRBV12-4 and TRBJ2-1; D perhaps matches TRBD2 (6 bases). Trimming cost V 7 bases and J 15 bases, with 16 bases left between them. This CDR3 contains 11 residues. The CDR3 region is CASILGGVAFF. The CDR3 nucleotides are TGTGCCAGCATTCTCGGGGGAGTGGCGTTCTTC.

The V gene is TRBV5-5, the J gene TRBJ2-7, with D unresolved. Germline assignment: CDR1 SGHKS and CDR2 YYEKEE (reference sequence). V was cut by 4 bases and J by 2 bases, with 13 bases left in between. The CDR3 has 14 amino acids. The DNA for the CDR3 is TGTGCCAGCAGCCCGTTCAATGAACCCTACGAGCAGTACTTC. Amino acids: CASSPFNEPYEQYF. The full variable domain, with the rest looked up from reference TRBV5-5 and TRBJ2-7, is DAGVTQSPTHLIKTRGQQVTLRCSPISGHKSVSWYQQVLGQGPQFIFQYYEKEERGRGNFPDRFSARQFPNYSSELNVNALLLGDSALYLCASSPFNEPYEQYFGPGTRLTVT.